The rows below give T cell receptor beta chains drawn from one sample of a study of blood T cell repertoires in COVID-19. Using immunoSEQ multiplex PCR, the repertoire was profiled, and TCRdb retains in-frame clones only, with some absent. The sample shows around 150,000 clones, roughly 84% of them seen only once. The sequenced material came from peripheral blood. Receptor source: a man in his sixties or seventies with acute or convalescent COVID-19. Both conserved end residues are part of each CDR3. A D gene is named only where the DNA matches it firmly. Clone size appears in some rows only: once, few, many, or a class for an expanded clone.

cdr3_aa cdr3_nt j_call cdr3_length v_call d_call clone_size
CASSQAVGNYEQYF TGTGCCAGCAGCCAAGCGGTGGGCAACTACGAGCAGTACTTC TRBJ2-7 14 TRBV3-1/TRBV3-2 NA NA
CASSDTGDSPLHF TGTGCCAGCAGTGACACAGGGGATTCACCCCTCCACTTT TRBJ1-6 13 TRBV2 TRBD1 NA
CASRGTGDQPQHF TGTGCCAGCAGGGGGACAGGGGATCAGCCCCAGCATTTT TRBJ1-5 13 TRBV12-3/TRBV12-4 TRBD1 NA
CASKRAGTGYEQYF TGTGCCAGCAAGCGGGCCGGGACGGGGTACGAGCAGTACTTC TRBJ2-7 14 TRBV28 NA NA
CASSIQWTVNSNQPQHF TGTGCCAGTAGTATTCAGTGGACAGTAAATAGCAATCAGCCCCAGCATTTT TRBJ1-5 17 TRBV19 NA NA
CASSRPGGDYGYTF TGCGCCAGCAGCCGGCCGGGGGGCGACTATGGCTACACCTTC TRBJ1-2 14 TRBV5-1 NA NA
CASSIGLWGSEQFF TGTGCCAGCAGTATCGGACTGTGGGGAAGTGAGCAGTTCTTC TRBJ2-1 14 TRBV27 NA NA
CASKGFRDYGYTF TGTGCCAGCAAGGGGTTTAGGGACTATGGCTACACCTTC TRBJ1-2 13 TRBV6-6 NA NA
CASARAPRETNEKLFF TGTGCCAGTGCCCGGGCCCCTAGGGAGACTAATGAAAAACTGTTTTTT TRBJ1-4 16 TRBV19 NA NA
CASSKAQTFLGDTQYF TGTGCCAGCAGCAAAGCGCAGACTTTCCTGGGAGATACGCAGTATTTT TRBJ2-3 16 TRBV21-1 NA NA
CASLRAGGDYNEQFF TGTGCCAGCCTCCGTGCGGGGGGCGACTACAATGAGCAGTTCTTC TRBJ2-1 15 TRBV28 TRBD2 NA
CASSSQNTEAFF TGTGCCAGCAGCTCCCAGAACACTGAAGCTTTCTTT TRBJ1-1 12 TRBV11-2 NA medium-sized
CASSPLLEVGTNEKLFF TGTGCCAGCAGCCCACTATTAGAGGTTGGAACTAATGAAAAACTGTTTTTT TRBJ1-4 17 TRBV3-1/TRBV3-2 NA NA